The clone carrying this T cell receptor (beta chain) was seen at least ten times. Germline lookup yields CDR1 MDHEN and CDR2 SYDVKM. The CDR3 sequence is 17 residues long. With 9 bases removed from V and 4 bases from J, the gap between germline ends came to 22 bases. It was with unique molecular identifiers that the TCRbeta library was prepared. TCRdb reprocessed the PCR reads via MiXCR and lists one record per CDR3 protein. The table shows approximately 240,000 distinct CDR3 sequences, with about 8.8% occurring only once. The sample belongs to a study of T-cell reconstitution after alpha-beta-depleted transplantation in children.

The rearrangement uses TRBV28 and TRBJ2-6; maybe TRBD1 (5 bases). The sequences come from PBMCs from the stem cell graft donor, collected from the stem cell graft. The clonotype was recovered from a human donor who donated a stem cell graft to a child with SCID. This CDR3 is CASATATSPLGANVLTF. CDR3 nucleotides: TGTGCCAGTGCGACAGCTACCTCGCCTCTGGGGGCCAACGTCCTGACTTTC.